Below, 8 T cell receptor beta chains from the same sample are listed, as sequenced in a study of T cell responses to AZD1222 COVID-19 vaccine (TCRdb year 2021). Taken with the paper, the label for time point translates to: baseline before first vaccination. Receptor amplification or capture employed the immunoSEQ multiplex PCR assay. As stored in TCRdb, this immuneACCESS dataset retains in-frame rearrangements with V and J assigned. A fraction of the clones does not appear; measured against another copy, unresolved V genes explain less than half of the discrepancy, and the remainder lacks a known reason. In all, the sample holds approximately 110,000 clones, and about 80% of those were seen once. The biggest ten clones account for about 9.4% of the sample. Sequences were derived from peripheral blood, sampled on day 0 of AZD1222 vaccination. The receptors come from an adult in good health.

The V gene is TRBV9, the J gene TRBJ2-2, with a weak D call TRBD2 (6 bases). The germline V and J ends were trimmed by 3 bases and 7 bases, with 13 bases remaining between them. The CDR3 runs 14 residues. Germline CDR1 reads SGDLS; CDR2 reads YYNGEE. This CDR3 reads CASSGRGVVGELFF. In nucleotides, the CDR3 is TGTGCCAGCAGCGGGAGGGGAGTGGTCGGGGAGCTGTTTTTT.

The rearrangement uses TRBV18 and TRBJ2-7; possibly TRBD1 for D (6 bases). The V end was cut by 3 bases, the J end by 5 bases, with 8 bases between. Germline V CDR1 and CDR2: KGHSH, LQKENI. This CDR3 region has 12 residues. CDR3 sequence (DNA): TGTGCCAGCTCACCTCGACAGGACGAGCAGTACTTC. This codes for CASSPRQDEQYF.

CDR3 sequence: CASSRNRGDQPQHF. CDR3 nucleotide sequence: TGTGCCAGCAGCCGCAACAGGGGCGATCAGCCCCAGCATTTT. The V and J genes are TRBV3-1 (or the pseudogene TRBV3-2) and TRBJ1-5, with 7 bases matching TRBD1. The CDR3 is 14 residues long. Trimming removed 4 bases from V and 5 bases from J; junction bases left unmatched: 5. Germline V gene lookup returns CDR1 LGHDT and CDR2 YNNKEL (reference sequence).

The J gene is TRBJ2-3, the V gene TRBV10-3, with TRBD1 matching 7 bases. Germline V CDR1 and CDR2: ENHRY, SYGVKD. V lost 4 bases and J lost 2; bases outside the gene matches: 9. The CDR3 is made up of 16 amino acids. The DNA of the CDR3 is TGTGCCATCAGTGGTCACTTAGGGACAGACACAGATACGCAGTATTTT. Encoded protein: CAISGHLGTDTDTQYF.

The chain is built from TRBV2 and TRBJ1-1; perhaps TRBD1 as D (5 bases). In germline, CDR1 is SNHLY, CDR2 FYNNEI. V was trimmed by 4 bases and J by 0 bases, leaving 9 bases between them. CDR3 size: 14 residues. The CDR3 DNA is TGTGCCAGCAGTGGACAGAGCATGAACACTGAAGCTTTCTTT. Its protein product is CASSGQSMNTEAFF.

The chain employs TRBV5-4 and TRBJ2-3, with 10 bases that match TRBD2. The CDR3 length is 17 residues. Germline CDR1 reads SGHNT; CDR2 reads YYREEE (reference sequence). With 3 bases clipped from V and 1 base from J, the junction kept 8 bases outside the gene matches. The CDR3 nucleotides read TGTGCCAGCAGCTACACCTCCGGGACTAGCGGCACAGATACGCAGTATTTT. Translation: CASSYTSGTSGTDTQYF.

Only a few counts were recorded for this clone. The rearrangement uses TRBV2 and TRBJ1-5; the match to TRBD1 covers 7 bases. This CDR3 region has 14 residues. V was pared by 5 bases and J by 6 bases, with 7 bases of the junction left unmatched. Germline V gives CDR1 SNHLY, CDR2 FYNNEI. CDR3 sequence (DNA): TGTGCCAGCAGTCCACAGGGGTGGTCTCAGCCCCAGCATTTT. This gives the protein CASSPQGWSQPQHF.

This clone has just one count. This chain connects TRBV6-5 to TRBJ2-1; the match to TRBD1 covers 8 bases. Trimming at V came to 2 bases and at J to 10 bases, leaving 4 bases not matched to a gene. Per germline, CDR1 MNHEY and CDR2 SVGAGI. The CDR3 extends over 13 amino acids. The CDR3 coding sequence is TGTGCCAGCAGTTACCCGACAGGGGTGGAGCAGTTCTTC. This encodes CASSYPTGVEQFF.